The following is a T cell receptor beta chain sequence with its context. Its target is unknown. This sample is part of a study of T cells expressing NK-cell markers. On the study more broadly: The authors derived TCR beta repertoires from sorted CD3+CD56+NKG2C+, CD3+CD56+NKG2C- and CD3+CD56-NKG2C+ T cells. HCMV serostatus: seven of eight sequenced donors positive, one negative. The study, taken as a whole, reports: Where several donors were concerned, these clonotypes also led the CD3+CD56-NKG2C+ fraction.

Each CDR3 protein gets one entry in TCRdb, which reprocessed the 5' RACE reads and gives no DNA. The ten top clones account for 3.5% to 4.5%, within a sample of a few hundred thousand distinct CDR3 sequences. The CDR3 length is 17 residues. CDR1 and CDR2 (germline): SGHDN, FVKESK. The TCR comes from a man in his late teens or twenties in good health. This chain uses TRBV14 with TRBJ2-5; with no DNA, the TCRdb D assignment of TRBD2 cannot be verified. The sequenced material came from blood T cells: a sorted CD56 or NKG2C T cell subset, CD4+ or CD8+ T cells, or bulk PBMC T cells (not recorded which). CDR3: CASSQEVAGASGETQYF.